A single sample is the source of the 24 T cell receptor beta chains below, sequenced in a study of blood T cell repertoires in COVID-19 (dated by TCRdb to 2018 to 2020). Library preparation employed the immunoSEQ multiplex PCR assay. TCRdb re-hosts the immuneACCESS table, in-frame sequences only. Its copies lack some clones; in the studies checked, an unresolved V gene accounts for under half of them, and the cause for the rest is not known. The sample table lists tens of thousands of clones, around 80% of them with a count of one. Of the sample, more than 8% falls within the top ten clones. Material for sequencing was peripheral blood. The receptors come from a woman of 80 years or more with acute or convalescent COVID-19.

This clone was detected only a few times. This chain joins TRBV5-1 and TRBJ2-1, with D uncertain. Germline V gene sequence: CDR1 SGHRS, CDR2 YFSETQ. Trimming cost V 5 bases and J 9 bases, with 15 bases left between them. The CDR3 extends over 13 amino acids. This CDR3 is CASSLSVSGEQFF. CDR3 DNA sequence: TGCGCCAGCAGTCTGTCGGTCTCGGGTGAGCAGTTCTTC.

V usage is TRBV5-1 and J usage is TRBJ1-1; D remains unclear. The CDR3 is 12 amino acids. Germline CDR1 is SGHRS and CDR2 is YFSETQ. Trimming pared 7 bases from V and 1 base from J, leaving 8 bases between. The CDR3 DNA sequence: TGCGCCAGCTCGCAAGCGAACACTGAAGCTTTCTTT. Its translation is CASSQANTEAFF.

The CDR3 sequence is CASSLFSGLFNEQYF. CDR3 nucleotides: TGTGCCAGCAGCTTATTTTCAGGGTTGTTCAACGAGCAGTACTTC. This chain connects TRBV7-2 to TRBJ2-7; possibly TRBD1 for D (5 bases). V was shortened by 2 bases and J by 5 bases, with 16 bases between the two germline ends. CDR1 is SGHTA and CDR2 is FQGNSA in the germline V gene. This CDR3 contains 15 residues.

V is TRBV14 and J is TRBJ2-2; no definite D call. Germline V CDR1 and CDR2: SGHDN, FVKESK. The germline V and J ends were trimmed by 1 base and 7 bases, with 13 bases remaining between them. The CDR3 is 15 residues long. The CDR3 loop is CASSQVKSTFGELFF. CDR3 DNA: TGTGCCAGCAGCCAAGTTAAGAGCACTTTCGGGGAGCTGTTTTTT.

The CDR3 nucleotides read TGCGCCAGCAGCTTGGAAGGCAGGGCGGGGACCGGGGAGCTGTTTTTT. It encodes CASSLEGRAGTGELFF. This chain joins TRBV5-1 and TRBJ2-2, with D possibly TRBD2 on 6 matching bases. Germline loops: CDR1 SGHRS, CDR2 YFSETQ. CDR3 length equals 16 residues. Trimming took 0 bases from V and 5 from J, leaving 14 bases between them.

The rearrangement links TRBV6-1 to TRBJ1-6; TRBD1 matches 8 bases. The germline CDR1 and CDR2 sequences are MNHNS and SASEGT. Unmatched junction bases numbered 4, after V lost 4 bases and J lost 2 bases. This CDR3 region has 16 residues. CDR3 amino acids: CASSVTGDPYNSPLHF. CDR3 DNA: TGTGCCAGCAGTGTGACAGGGGACCCCTATAATTCACCCCTCCACTTT.

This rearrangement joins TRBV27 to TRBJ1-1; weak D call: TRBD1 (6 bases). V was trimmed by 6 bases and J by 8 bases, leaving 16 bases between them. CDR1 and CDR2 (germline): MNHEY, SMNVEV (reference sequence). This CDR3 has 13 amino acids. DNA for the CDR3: TGTGCCAGCAGACAGGGTTTGTCGGGCGAAGCTTTCTTT. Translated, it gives CASRQGLSGEAFF.

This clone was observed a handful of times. CDR3 sequence: CASSLYFLAGNTIYF. The CDR3 nucleotides read TGTGCCAGCAGCTTGTATTTTCTAGCTGGAAACACCATATATTTT. The chain combines TRBV5-6 with TRBJ1-3; D not certain. Germline V gene sequence: CDR1 SGHDT, CDR2 YYEEEE. Between the trimmed V and J ends, which lost 1 base and 2 bases, there was a span of 10 bases. The CDR3 length is 15 residues. The whole variable domain, filled in from reference TRBV5-6 and TRBJ1-3, reads DAGVTQSPTHLIKTRGQQVTLRCSPKSGHDTVSWYQQALGQGPQFIFQYYEEEERQRGNFPDRFSGHQFPNYSSELNVNALLLGDSALYLCASSLYFLAGNTIYFGEGSWLTVV.

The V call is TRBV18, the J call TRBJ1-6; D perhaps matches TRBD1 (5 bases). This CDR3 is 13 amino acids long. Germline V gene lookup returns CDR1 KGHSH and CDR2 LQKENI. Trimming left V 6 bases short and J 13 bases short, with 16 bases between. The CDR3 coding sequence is TGTGCCAGCTCCGACGTGACAGTTAACCCCCTCCACTTT. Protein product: CASSDVTVNPLHF.

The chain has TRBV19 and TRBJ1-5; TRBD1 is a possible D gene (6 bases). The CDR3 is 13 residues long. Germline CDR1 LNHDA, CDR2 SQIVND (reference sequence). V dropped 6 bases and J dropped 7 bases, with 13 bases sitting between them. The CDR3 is CASRGAGWQPQHF. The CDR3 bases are TGTGCCAGTAGGGGGGCGGGTTGGCAGCCCCAGCATTTT.

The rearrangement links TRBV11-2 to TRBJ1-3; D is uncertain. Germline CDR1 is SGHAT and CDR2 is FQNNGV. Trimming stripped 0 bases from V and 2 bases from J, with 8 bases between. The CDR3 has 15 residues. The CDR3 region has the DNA TGTGCCAGCAGCTTAGATATGGCAGCTGGAAACACCATATATTTT. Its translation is CASSLDMAAGNTIYF.

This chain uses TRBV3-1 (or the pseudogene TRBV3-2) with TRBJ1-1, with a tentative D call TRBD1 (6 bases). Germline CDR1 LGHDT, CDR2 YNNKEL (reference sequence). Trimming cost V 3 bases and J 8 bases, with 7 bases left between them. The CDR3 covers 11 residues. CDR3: CASSHGTEAFF. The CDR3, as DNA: TGTGCCAGCAGCCACGGGACAGAAGCTTTCTTT.

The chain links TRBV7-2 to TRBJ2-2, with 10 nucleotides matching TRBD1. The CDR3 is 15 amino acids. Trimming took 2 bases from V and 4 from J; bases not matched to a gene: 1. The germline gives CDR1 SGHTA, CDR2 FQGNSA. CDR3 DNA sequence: TGTGCCAGCAGCTTAAGGACAGGGGGCACCGGGGAGCTGTTTTTT. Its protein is CASSLRTGGTGELFF.

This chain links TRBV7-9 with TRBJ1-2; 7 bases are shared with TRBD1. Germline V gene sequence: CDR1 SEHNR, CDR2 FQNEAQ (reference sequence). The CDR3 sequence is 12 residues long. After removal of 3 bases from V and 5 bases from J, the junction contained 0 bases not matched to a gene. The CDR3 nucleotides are TGTGCCAGCAGCTTGACAGGGTATGGCTACACCTTC. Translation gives CASSLTGYGYTF.

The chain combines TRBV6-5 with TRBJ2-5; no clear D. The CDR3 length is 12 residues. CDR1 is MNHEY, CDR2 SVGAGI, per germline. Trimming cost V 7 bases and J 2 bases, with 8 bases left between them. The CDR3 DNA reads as TGTGCCAGCATTAACTTACAAGAGACCCAGTACTTC. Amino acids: CASINLQETQYF.

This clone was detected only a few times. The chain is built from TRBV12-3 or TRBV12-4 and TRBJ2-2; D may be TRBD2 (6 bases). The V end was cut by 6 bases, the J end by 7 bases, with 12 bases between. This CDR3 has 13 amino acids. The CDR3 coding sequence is TGTGCCAGCAGAAGATCCGGGGGCGGGGAGCTGTTTTTT. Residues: CASRRSGGGELFF.

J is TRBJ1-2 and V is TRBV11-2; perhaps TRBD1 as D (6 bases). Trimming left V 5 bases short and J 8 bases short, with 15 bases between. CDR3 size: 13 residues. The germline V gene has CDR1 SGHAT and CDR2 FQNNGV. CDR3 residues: CASSTRGGEGYTF. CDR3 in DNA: TGTGCCAGCAGCACTAGAGGGGGTGAGGGCTACACCTTC.

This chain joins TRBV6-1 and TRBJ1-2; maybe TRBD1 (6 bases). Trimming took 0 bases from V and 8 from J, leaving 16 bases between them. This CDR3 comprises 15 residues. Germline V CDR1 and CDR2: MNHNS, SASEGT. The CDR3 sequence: CASSEANRQARGYTF. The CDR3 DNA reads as TGTGCCAGCAGTGAAGCGAATAGACAGGCGCGGGGCTACACCTTC.

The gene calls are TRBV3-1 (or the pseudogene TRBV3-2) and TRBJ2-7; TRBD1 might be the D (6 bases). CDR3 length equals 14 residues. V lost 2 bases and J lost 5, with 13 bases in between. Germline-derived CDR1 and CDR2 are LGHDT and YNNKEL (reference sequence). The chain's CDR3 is CASSQITGFDEQYF. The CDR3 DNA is TGTGCCAGCAGCCAAATTACAGGGTTTGACGAGCAGTACTTC.

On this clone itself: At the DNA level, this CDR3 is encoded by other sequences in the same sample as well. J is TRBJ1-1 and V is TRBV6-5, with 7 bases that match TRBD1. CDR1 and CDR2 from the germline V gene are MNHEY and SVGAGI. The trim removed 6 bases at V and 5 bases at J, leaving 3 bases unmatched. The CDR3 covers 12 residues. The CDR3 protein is CASRQGGTEAFF. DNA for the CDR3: TGTGCCAGCAGGCAGGGGGGTACTGAAGCTTTCTTT.

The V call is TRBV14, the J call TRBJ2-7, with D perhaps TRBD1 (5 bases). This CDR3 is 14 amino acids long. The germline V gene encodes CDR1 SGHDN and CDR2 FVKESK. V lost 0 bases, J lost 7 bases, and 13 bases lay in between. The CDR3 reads CASSQELRDSEQYF. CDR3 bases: TGTGCCAGCAGCCAAGAATTACGAGACAGTGAGCAGTACTTC.

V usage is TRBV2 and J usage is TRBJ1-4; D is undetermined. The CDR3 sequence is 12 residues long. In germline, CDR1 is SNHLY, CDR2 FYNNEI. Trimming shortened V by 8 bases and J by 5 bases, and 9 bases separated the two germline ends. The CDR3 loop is CASGDGNEKLFF. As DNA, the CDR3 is TGTGCCAGCGGAGACGGGAATGAAAAACTGTTTTTT.

Here the CDR3 reads CASSLYRESGTEAFF. As DNA, the CDR3 is TGTGCCAGCAGCTTGTACAGGGAGTCCGGCACTGAAGCTTTCTTT. The chain has TRBV21-1 and TRBJ1-1; TRBD1, the table's D call, was not compared with the DNA. TRBV21-1 is designated a pseudogene. The CDR3 runs to 15 residues.

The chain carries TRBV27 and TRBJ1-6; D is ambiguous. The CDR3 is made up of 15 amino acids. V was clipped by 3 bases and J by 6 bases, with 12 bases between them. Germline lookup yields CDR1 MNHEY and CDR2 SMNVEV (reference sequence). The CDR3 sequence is CASSFNSGGNSPLHF. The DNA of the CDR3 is TGTGCCAGCAGTTTCAACTCAGGAGGTAATTCACCCCTCCACTTT.